This T cell receptor (beta chain) was documented in a study of shared clonotypes between healthy human individuals (dated by TCRdb to 2018 to 2020). With regard to the full study: The cohort comprised two women and three men aged 18 to 49 years. To estimate repertoire size and how much clonotypes are shared between individuals, the study performed deep sequencing of blood TCR repertoires from five healthy adults. For each donor, CD4 naive and CD4 memory were each run on three plates, CD8 naive on two plates, and CD8 memory on one plate. Each donor's leukapheresis produced roughly between roughly 0.85 and 10 billion PBMCs. Different laboratories and diverse techniques were used to prepare libraries and sequence TCR repertoires, to increase sequencing depth and limit assay-specific biases.

Points the paper makes about the study in general: Sampling was restricted to blood, and TCR repertoires in tissues likely differ from the TCR repertoires found in blood. Sharing across four donors was observed for around 5% of naive CD4, over 3% of naive CD8, about 2.3% of memory CD4, and about 0.38% of memory CD8 clonotypes. Based on pairwise subsampling, the degree of clonotype sharing among donors was expected to be affected by sequencing depth. The small number of donors limited the genetic and exposure-history diversity represented. Estimated clonotype richness was generally larger for naive than for memory subsets. Incomplete sequencing was indicated by rarefaction of sorted-subset datasets, despite the large sequencing depth. Compared with non-shared clonotypes, clonotypes shared by all four sorted-subset donors had higher generation probabilities.

The donors were healthy, HIV-negative adults with no recently reported acute infections or vaccinations. All donors were Caucasian adults living in Nashville, Tennessee, USA. Magnetic negative selection was used to enrich CD4+ T cells, after which naive cells were positively selected on CD45RA and the negative fraction became the memory subset. Blood was obtained by leukapheresis, after which PBMCs were separated by Ficoll-Histopaque density gradient centrifugation and cryopreserved in liquid nitrogen vapor phase. Analytical flow cytometry was used to check the purity and quantity of each magnetically sorted T cell population. Genomic DNA was isolated from every sorted fraction and measured by UV absorbance on a Nanodrop 2000c. TCR CDR3 regions were amplified from genomic DNA by multiplex PCR using the deep immunoSEQ assay. Genomic DNA extracted from each cell subset was distributed evenly over all wells of several immunoSEQ 96-well plates, and each plate served as one replicate. For sorted subsets, each replicate PCR was loaded with approximately 0.2 ug genomic DNA, equivalent to some 31,000 T cell genomes. The purified libraries were quantified using a Qubit 3.0 fluorometer, sized with a Bioanalyzer 2100, and then quantified again using the KAPA Library Quantification kit. A separate single-read 150-cycle Illumina NextSeq 550 flow cell was used to sequence each immunoSEQ 96-well plate. Regarding the original processing steps: Because only junctional sequences without quality scores were contained in the immunoSEQ output, filtering matching that applied to full-length reads could not be performed. Sequences were annotated with PyIR, a Python wrapper for IgBLAST v1.9, using IMGT germline references to assign V/J genes and CDR3. Reads with weak V/J assignments (E-value above 1e-6), missing CDR3, stop codons, out-of-frame junctions, or ambiguous translated residues were removed. A V3J clonotype was defined by an identical inferred V gene, J gene, and CDR3 amino acid sequence. To compute the percentage overlap between repertoires, the number of shared unique clonotypes was divided by the size of the smaller repertoire. RTK rarefaction, the Chao1 estimator, and Recon v2.1 estimates of unobserved clonotypes were used to assess repertoire richness. Generation probabilities for all TCRbeta clonotypes obtained by the gDNA method from a handful of donors were computed using OLGA. This immuneACCESS table, as held by TCRdb, lists in-frame sequences with V and J called but not all clones. Of the missing ones, under half trace to an unresolved V gene in checked studies; the others have no known cause. V and J calls plus clone size are reproduced from that table; the DNA served to infer D and trimming. Here the sample has about 610,000 clones; less than 98% occur a single time. The leading ten clones occupy about 0.06% of the sample.

V is pruned by 5 bases and J by 1 base, leaving 4 bases of the junction without a gene match. The germline V gene encodes CDR1 SGHRS and CDR2 YFSETQ. The CDR3 has 14 amino acids, counting the end cysteine and phenylalanine. Only the CDR3 portion is preserved as DNA: 42 bases, with reading frame beginning at the first base. As for this clone: Its recognized antigen is unknown. The sample holds no much larger clone one base away, and base qualities are not on file.

The rearrangement joined TRBV5-1 to TRBJ1-2; 8 bases in the junction line up with TRBD1. This TCR was recovered from a young woman in good health. Material: naive CD4+ T cells sorted from blood. This sample's cell subset or site label indicates: CD45RA+ positively selected. CDR3 reads: CASRLTGDNYGYTF. The bases are TGCGCCAGCAGGCTGACAGGGGATAACTATGGCTACACCTTC. Extended through the reference TRBV5-1 and TRBJ1-2 proteins, this CDR3 yields the full variable domain: KAGVTQTPRYLIKTRGQQVTLSCSPISGHRSVSWYQQTPGQGLQFLFEYFSETQRNKGNFPGRFSGRQFSNSRSEMNVSTLELGDSALYLCASRLTGDNYGYTFGSGTRLTVV.